The rows below give T cell receptor beta chains drawn from one sample of a study of shared clonotypes between healthy human individuals. Sequenced by immunoSEQ multiplex PCR; TCRdb stores in-frame clones only, minus some. The sample consists of 2,500,000 or so clones, around 94% of them appearing once. Sample: naive CD4+ T cells sorted from blood. The receptors shown here come from a man younger than 35 in good health. Each CDR3 is given with its conserved first and last residue. A D gene is named only where the DNA matches it firmly. For some rows the clone size is stated as once, few or many, or as a class when expanded; others skip it.

NA	TRBV11-1	TRBJ1-1	NA	CASRKGTNTEAFF	TGTGCCAGTCGAAAGGGGACCAACACTGAAGCTTTCTTT
NA	TRBV6-6	TRBJ2-7	NA	CASSYSGVNEQYF	TGTGCCAGCAGTTACTCGGGAGTGAACGAGCAGTACTTC
NA	TRBV5-1	TRBJ2-1	NA	CASSPAPGRGTYNEQFF	TGCGCCAGCAGCCCAGCCCCGGGGCGCGGTACCTACAATGAGCAGTTCTTC
NA	TRBV6-5	TRBJ1-1	NA	CASSSKSTEAFF	TGTGCCAGCAGTTCTAAGTCAACTGAAGCTTTCTTT
NA	TRBV4-2	TRBJ1-4	TRBD1	CASSPSTPGAGGNEKLFF	TGTGCCAGCAGCCCCAGTACTCCGGGGGCAGGGGGTAATGAAAAACTGTTTTTT
NA	TRBV5-4	TRBJ2-2	TRBD2	CASTRPGEAGVNTGELFF	TGTGCCAGCACACGGCCCGGGGAAGCGGGAGTTAACACCGGGGAGCTGTTTTTT
NA	TRBV27	TRBJ2-3	NA	CASSLADTQYF	TGTGCCAGCAGTTTGGCGGATACGCAGTATTTT
NA	TRBV15	TRBJ2-3	TRBD2	CATTPAGGFRDTQYF	TGTGCCACCACCCCTGCGGGAGGGTTTAGAGATACGCAGTATTTT
NA	TRBV6-1	TRBJ2-5	TRBD1	CASRQGAPGETQYF	TGTGCCAGCAGACAGGGGGCCCCCGGGGAGACCCAGTACTTC
few	TRBV4-2	TRBJ1-6	NA	CASSQEGLQSPLHF	TGTGCCAGCAGCCAAGAGGGCCTACAGTCACCCCTCCACTTT
NA	TRBV23-1	TRBJ2-5	TRBD1	CASSQSDRVWRRRQETQYF	TGCGCCAGCAGTCAATCCGACAGGGTGTGGCGGAGACGGCAAGAGACCCAGTACTTC
NA	TRBV7-8	TRBJ1-2	NA	CASSFNRDTRYGYTF	TGTGCCAGCAGCTTTAACCGGGACACGCGCTATGGCTACACCTTC
once	TRBV30	TRBJ1-6	NA	CAWSDGWGSPLHF	TGTGCCTGGAGTGACGGTTGGGGTTCACCCCTCCACTTT
NA	TRBV29-1	TRBJ2-7	NA	CSVEDSFYEQYF	TGCAGCGTGGAGGACAGCTTCTACGAGCAGTACTTC
NA	TRBV18	TRBJ1-2	NA	CASSPFETPSRGVGYTF	TGTGCCAGCTCACCATTCGAAACCCCCTCCCGGGGGGTTGGCTACACCTTC